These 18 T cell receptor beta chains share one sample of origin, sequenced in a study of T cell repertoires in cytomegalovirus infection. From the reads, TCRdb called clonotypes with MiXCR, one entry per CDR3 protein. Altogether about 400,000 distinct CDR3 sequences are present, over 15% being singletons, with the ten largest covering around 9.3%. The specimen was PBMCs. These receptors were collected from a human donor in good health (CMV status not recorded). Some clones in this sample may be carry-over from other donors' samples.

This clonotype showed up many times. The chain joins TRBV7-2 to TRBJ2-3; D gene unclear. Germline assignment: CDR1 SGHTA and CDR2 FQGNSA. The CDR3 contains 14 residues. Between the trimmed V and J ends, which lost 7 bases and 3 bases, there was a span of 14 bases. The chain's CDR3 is CASTQRSVTDTQYF. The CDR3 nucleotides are TGTGCCAGCACCCAAAGAAGCGTAACAGATACGCAGTATTTT.

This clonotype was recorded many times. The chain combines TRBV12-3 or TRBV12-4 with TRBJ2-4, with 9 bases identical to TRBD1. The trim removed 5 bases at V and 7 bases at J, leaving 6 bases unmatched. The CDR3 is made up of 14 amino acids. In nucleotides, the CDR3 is TGTGCCAGCAGTCCCCGGACAGGGGAGAACATTCAGTACTTC. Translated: CASSPRTGENIQYF.

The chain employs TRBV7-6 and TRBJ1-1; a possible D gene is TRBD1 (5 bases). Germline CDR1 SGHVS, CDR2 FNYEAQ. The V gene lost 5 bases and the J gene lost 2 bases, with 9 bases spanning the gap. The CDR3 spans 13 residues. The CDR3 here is CASSPRDNTEAFF. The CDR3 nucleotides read TGTGCCAGCAGCCCCAGGGACAACACTGAAGCTTTCTTT.

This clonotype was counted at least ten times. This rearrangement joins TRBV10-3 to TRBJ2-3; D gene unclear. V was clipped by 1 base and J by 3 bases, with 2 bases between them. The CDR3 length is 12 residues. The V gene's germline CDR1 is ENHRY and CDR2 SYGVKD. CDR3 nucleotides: TGTGCCATCAGTGAGTTTACAGATACGCAGTATTTT. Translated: CAISEFTDTQYF.

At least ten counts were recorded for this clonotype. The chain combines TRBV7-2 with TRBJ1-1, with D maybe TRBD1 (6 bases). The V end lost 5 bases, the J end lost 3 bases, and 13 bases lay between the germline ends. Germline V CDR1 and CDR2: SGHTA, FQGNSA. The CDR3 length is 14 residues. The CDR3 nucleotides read TGTGCCAGCAGCAGAGACAGGTCCTACACTGAAGCTTTCTTT. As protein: CASSRDRSYTEAFF.

CDR3 nucleotides: TGCGCCAGCAGTCCGCGCCCGACTAGCGGGGGGGCGGCAGATACGCAGTATTTT. Amino acid sequence: CASSPRPTSGGAADTQYF. J is TRBJ2-3 and V is TRBV23-1; 14 positions match TRBD2. TRBV23-1 is annotated as an ORF whose role is uncertain. With V trimmed by 4 bases and J by 4 bases, 10 bases remained unmatched. CDR3 length equals 18 residues.

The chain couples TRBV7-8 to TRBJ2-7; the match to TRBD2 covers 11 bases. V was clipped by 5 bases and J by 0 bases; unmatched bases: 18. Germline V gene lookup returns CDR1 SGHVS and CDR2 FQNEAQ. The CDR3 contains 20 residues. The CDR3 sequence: CASSEGGFLAGGQDSYEQYF. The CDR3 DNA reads TGTGCCAGCAGCGAGGGGGGGTTTCTAGCGGGGGGCCAGGACTCCTACGAGCAGTACTTC.

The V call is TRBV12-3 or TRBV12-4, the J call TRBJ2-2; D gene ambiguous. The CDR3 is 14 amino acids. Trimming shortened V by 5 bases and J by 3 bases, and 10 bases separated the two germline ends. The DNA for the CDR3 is TGTGCCAGCAGTCCCCCACGGGACACCGGGGAGCTGTTTTTT. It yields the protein CASSPPRDTGELFF.

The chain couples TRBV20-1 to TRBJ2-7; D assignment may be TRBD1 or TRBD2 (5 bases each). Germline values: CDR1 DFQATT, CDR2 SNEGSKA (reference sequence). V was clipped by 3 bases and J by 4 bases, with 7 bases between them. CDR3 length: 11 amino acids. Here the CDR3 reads CSASGGYEQYF. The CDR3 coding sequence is TGCAGTGCTAGTGGGGGATACGAGCAGTACTTC.

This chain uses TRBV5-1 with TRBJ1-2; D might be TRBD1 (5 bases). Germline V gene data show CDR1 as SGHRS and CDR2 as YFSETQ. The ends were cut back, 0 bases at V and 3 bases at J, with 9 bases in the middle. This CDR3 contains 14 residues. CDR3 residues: CASSLAWGYYGYTF. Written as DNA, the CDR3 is TGCGCCAGCAGCTTGGCTTGGGGGTACTATGGCTACACCTTC.

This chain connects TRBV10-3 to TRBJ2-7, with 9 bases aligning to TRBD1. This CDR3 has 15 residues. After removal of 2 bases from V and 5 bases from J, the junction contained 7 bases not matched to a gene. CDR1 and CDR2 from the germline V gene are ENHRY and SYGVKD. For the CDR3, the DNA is TGTGCCATCAGTGAGGGACAGGGGAAGGTAGACGAGCAGTACTTC. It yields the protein CAISEGQGKVDEQYF.

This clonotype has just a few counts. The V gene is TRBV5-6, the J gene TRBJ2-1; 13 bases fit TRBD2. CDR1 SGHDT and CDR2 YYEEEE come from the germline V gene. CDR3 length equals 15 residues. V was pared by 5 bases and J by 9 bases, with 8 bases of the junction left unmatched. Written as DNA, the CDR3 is TGTGCCAGCAGTTCACTAGCGGGAGGGCCGGCTGAGCAGTTCTTC. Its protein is CASSSLAGGPAEQFF.

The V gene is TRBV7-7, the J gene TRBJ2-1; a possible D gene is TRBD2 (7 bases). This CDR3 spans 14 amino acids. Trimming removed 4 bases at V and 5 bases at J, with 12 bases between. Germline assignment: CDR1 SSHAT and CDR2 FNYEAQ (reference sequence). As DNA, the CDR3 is TGTGCCAGCAGCTGGGGGGGGCGGAACAATGAGCAGTTCTTC. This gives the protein CASSWGGRNNEQFF.

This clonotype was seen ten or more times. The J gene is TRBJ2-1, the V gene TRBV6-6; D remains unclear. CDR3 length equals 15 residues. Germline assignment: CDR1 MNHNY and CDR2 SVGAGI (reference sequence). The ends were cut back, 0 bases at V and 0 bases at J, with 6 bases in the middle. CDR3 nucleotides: TGTGCCAGCAGTTACTCGGAGATCTCCTACAATGAGCAGTTCTTC. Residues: CASSYSEISYNEQFF.

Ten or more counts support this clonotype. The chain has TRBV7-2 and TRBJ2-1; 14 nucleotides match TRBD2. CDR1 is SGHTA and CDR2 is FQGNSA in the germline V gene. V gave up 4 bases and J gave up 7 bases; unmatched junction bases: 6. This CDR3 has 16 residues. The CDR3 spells CASSYTGTSGRNEQFF. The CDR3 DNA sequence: TGTGCCAGCAGCTACACCGGGACTAGCGGGAGAAATGAGCAGTTCTTC.

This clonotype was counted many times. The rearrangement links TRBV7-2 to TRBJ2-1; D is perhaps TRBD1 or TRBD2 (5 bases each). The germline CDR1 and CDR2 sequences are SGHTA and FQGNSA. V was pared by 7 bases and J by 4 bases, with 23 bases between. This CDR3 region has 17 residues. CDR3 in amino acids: CASTPGLWGRGYNEQFF. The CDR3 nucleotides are TGTGCCAGCACCCCGGGCCTATGGGGGAGAGGGTACAATGAGCAGTTCTTC.

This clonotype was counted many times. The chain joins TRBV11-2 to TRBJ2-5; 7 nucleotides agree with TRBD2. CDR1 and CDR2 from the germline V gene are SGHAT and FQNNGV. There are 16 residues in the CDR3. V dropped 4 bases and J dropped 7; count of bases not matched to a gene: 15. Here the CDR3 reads CASSSLAETSRGTQYF. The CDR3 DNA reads TGTGCCAGCAGCTCCCTAGCGGAAACATCTAGGGGGACCCAGTACTTC.

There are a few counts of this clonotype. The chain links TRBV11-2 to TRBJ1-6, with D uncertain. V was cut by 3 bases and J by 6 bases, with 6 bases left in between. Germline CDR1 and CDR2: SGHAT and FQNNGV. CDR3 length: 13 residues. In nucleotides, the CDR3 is TGTGCCAGCAGCTTGGTCCGTAATTCACCCCTCCACTTT. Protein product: CASSLVRNSPLHF.